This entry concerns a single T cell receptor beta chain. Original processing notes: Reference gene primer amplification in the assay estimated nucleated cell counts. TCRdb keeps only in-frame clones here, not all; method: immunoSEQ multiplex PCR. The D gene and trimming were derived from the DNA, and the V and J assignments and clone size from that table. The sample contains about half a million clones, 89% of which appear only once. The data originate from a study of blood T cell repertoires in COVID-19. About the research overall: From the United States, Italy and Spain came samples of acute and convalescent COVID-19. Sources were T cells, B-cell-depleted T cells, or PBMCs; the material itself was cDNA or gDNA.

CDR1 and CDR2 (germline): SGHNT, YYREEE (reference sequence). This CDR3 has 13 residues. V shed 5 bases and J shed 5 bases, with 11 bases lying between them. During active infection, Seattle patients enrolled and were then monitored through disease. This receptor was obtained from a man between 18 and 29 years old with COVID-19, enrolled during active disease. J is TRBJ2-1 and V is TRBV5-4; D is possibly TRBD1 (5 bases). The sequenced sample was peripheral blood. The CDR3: CASRKDSHNEQFF. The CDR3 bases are TGTGCCAGCAGAAAAGACAGCCACAATGAGCAGTTCTTC.